Each of the 11 T cell receptor beta chains below was sequenced from the same sample in a study of blood T cell repertoires in COVID-19. Sequencing used immunoSEQ multiplex PCR; TCRdb keeps in-frame clones, though not all of them. The sample has 55,000 to 65,000 clones, approximately 90% seen once. The sample taken for sequencing was peripheral blood. All receptors derive from a human donor with active COVID-19. The donor label of this sample is uncertain.

This chain joins TRBV9 and TRBJ2-3, with TRBD2 matching over 8 bases. The CDR3 covers 18 residues. From germline, CDR1 is SGDLS and CDR2 YYNGEE. The trim removed 2 bases at V and 3 bases at J, leaving 14 bases unmatched. CDR3 sequence (DNA): TGTGCCAGCAGCGTCGCCCCCAGCGGGAGAATGGCTACAGATACGCAGTATTTT. Encoded protein: CASSVAPSGRMATDTQYF.

V is TRBV12-5 and J is TRBJ2-3, with 8 bases identical to TRBD2. The CDR3 totals 15 residues. Per germline, CDR1 LGHNT and CDR2 FRNRAP. The V gene end was trimmed by 3 bases and the J gene end by 2 bases; junction bases not matched to a gene: 4. The CDR3 DNA reads TGTGCTAGTGGTTTATTAGCGGGGCCCACAGATACGCAGTATTTT. Protein product: CASGLLAGPTDTQYF.

The sample holds one count of this clone. The chain joins TRBV28 to TRBJ2-3; perhaps TRBD2 as D (7 bases). The V end was cut by 2 bases, the J end by 2 bases, with 11 bases between. CDR1 is MDHEN, CDR2 SYDVKM, per germline. The CDR3 length is 15 residues. In nucleotides, the CDR3 is TGTGCCAGCAGTTTAGGGGGGGCTTCCACAGATACGCAGTATTTT. Amino acids: CASSLGGASTDTQYF.

This clone was counted only a few times. This chain uses TRBV25-1 with TRBJ2-3; 9 nucleotides match TRBD2. The V segment lost 0 bases and the J segment 2 bases; nucleotides outside the gene matches: 6. The CDR3 covers 17 residues. CDR1 is MGHDK, CDR2 SYGVNS, per germline. The CDR3 sequence is CASSEYLAGYSTDTQYF. CDR3 DNA sequence: TGTGCCAGCAGTGAATACCTAGCGGGATATTCCACAGATACGCAGTATTTT.

CDR3 sequence reads: CASSALSGGASNEQFF. The CDR3 coding sequence is TGTGCCAGCAGCGCTTTAAGCGGGGGGGCAAGCAATGAGCAGTTCTTC. V is TRBV9 and J is TRBJ2-1; TRBD2 agrees at 10 bases. Trimming at V came to 3 bases and at J to 6 bases, leaving 9 bases not matched to a gene. Germline CDR1 is SGDLS and CDR2 is YYNGEE. The CDR3 totals 16 residues.

This clone was counted only a few times. The V call is TRBV4-2, the J call TRBJ2-7; TRBD2 matches 10 bases. The CDR3 totals 16 residues. Trimming cost V 0 bases and J 3 bases; bases outside gene matches: 5. Germline CDR1 reads LGHNA; CDR2 reads YNFKEQ. CDR3 sequence: CASSQDLASGGYEQYF. CDR3 DNA: TGTGCCAGCAGCCAAGATTTGGCTAGCGGGGGCTACGAGCAGTACTTC.

The chain links TRBV7-2 to TRBJ2-7, with TRBD1 matching 8 bases. V was pared by 0 bases and J by 3 bases, with 4 bases of the junction left unmatched. This CDR3 is 15 amino acids long. Per the germline V gene, CDR1 is SGHTA and CDR2 is FQGNSA. Written as DNA, the CDR3 is TGTGCCAGCAGCTTAGCTTTAGGACAGGGCTACGAGCAGTACTTC. Protein product: CASSLALGQGYEQYF.

This clone appeared a few times. The chain combines TRBV10-1 with TRBJ2-7, with TRBD2 matching over 11 bases. Trimming took 5 bases from V and 6 from J; bases not matched to a gene: 6. The CDR3 contains 14 residues. CDR1 WNHNN and CDR2 SYGVQD come from the germline V gene (reference sequence). In DNA, the CDR3 is TGCGCCAGCAGTCCCGGGACTAGCGGTCCCGAGCAGTACTTC. Translating it yields CASSPGTSGPEQYF.

Comment on this clone: The same CDR3 can be traced to other DNA sequences in this sample. The chain is built from TRBV18 and TRBJ2-5; 9 nucleotides agree with TRBD1. Unmatched junction bases numbered 2, after V lost 4 bases and J lost 2 bases. Germline CDR1 and CDR2: KGHSH and LQKENI. The CDR3 contains 14 residues. The CDR3 sequence is CASSRDRAQETQYF. CDR3 nucleotide sequence: TGTGCCAGCTCACGGGACAGGGCACAAGAGACCCAGTACTTC.

The chain is built from TRBV12-3 or TRBV12-4 and TRBJ1-4; D gene unclear. This CDR3 is built from 13 residues. V shed 2 bases and J shed 8 bases, with 9 bases lying between them. The chain's CDR3 is CASSLQWQEKLFF. DNA for the CDR3: TGTGCCAGCAGTTTACAGTGGCAGGAAAAACTGTTTTTT.

This clone was seen more than once but under ten times. The chain links TRBV4-3 to TRBJ2-7; weak D call: TRBD1 (6 bases). The V gene's germline CDR1 is LGHNA and CDR2 YSLEER. Trimming cost V 2 bases and J 2 bases, with 19 bases left between them. CDR3 length: 17 residues. DNA for the CDR3: TGCGCCAGCAGCCAACAATGGGACGCCGAGGGGGCCTACGAGCAGTACTTC. Translated, it gives CASSQQWDAEGAYEQYF.